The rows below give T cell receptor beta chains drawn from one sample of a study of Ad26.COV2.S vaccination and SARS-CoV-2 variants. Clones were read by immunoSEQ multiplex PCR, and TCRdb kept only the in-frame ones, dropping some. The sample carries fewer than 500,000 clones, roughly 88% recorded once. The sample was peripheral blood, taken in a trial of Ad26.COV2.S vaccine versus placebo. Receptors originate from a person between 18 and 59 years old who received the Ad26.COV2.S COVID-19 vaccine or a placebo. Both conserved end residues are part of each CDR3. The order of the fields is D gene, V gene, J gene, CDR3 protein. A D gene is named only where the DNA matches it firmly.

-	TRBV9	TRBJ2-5	CASSASGTTGETQYF
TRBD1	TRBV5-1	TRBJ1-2	CASSAGQGFSYTF
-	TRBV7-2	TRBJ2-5	CASSLAGEREETQYF
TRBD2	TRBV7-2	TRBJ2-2	CASSLVLAVTGELFF
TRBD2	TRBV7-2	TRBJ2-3	CASSLGLAGGRGTDTQYF
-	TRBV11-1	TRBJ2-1	CASSPSWVFGNEQFF
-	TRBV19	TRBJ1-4	CASKEAALTNEKLFF
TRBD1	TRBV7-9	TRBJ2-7	CASSFPGTGSRPSSYEQYF
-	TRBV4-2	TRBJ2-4	CASSQGVGDKNIQYF
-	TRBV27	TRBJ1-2	CASSFGPNYGYTF
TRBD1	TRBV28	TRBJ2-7	CASRPDRSLYEQYF
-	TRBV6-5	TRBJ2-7	CASSYGSGPYEQYF
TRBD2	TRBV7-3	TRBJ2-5	CASSLEGTSKETQYF
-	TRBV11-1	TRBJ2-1	CASSPSQHSSYNEQFF
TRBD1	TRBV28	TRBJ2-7	CASSLPGQYYEQYF
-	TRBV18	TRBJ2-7	CASSPVGEYEQYF
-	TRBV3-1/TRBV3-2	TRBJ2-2	CASTDPSGMGPGELFF
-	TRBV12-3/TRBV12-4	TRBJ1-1	CASSLFTDTEAFF
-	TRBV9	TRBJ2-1	CASSVGLFSYNEQFF
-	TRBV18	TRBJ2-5	CASSPESFVTQYF
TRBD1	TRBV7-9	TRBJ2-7	CASSPFQTGGSIGYEQYF
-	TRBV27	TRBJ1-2	CASSPLSRANYGYTF
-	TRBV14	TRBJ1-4	CASSEKRGPNEKLFF
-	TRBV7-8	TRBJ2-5	CASSLGPGQQETQYF
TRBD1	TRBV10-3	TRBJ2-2	CAISEPNRGTGELFF
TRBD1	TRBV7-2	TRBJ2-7	CASSLSDRSAYEQYF
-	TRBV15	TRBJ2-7	CATSRGISRNEQYF
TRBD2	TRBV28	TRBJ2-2	CASSLWRLAGGPGELFF
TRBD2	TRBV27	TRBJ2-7	CASRIAGGPVYEQYF
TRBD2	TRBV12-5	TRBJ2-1	CASGETSGKYEQFF
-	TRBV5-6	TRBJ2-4	CASSSEGSAKNIQYF
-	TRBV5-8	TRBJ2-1	CASSPPSGIYNEQFF
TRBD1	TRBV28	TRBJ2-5	CASTHSRDRAGQETQYF
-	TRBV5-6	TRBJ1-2	CASSLWSEKTNYGYTF
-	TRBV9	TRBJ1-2	CASSPEGGHDVF
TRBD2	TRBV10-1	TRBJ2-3	CASSDRASGLSTDTQYF
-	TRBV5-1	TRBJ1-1	CASSLGLANTEAFF
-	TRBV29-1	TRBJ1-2	CSVPDSNYGYTF
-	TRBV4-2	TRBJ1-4	CASSQGYNEKLFF
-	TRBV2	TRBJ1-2	CASPNRGLGYGYTF
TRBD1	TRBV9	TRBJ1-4	CASSGQGAEEKLFF
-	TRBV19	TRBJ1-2	CASSIEGIGYTF
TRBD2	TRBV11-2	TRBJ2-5	CASSLGREDETQYF
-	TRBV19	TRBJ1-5	CASSISADGQPQHF
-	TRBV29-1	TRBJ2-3	CSVADGTDTQYF
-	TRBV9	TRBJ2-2	CASSVDPGANTGELFF
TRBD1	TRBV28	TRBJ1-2	CASSRTGIGGYTF
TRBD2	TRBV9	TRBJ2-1	CASSGIAGALNEQFF
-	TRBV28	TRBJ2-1	CASRRQGGLNEQFF
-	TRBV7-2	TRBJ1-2	CASSLYGGRPNYGYTF
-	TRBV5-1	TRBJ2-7	CASSPYTGRYEQYF